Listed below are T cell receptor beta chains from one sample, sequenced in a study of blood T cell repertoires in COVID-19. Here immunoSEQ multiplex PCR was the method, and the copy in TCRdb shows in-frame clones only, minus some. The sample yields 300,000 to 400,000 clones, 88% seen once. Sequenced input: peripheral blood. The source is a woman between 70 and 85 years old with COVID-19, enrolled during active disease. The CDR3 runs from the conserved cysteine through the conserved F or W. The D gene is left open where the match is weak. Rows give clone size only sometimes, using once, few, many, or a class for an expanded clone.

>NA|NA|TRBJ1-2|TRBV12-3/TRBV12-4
CASSLAGRGYTF
TGTGCCAGCAGTTTAGCGGGGCGCGGCTACACCTTC
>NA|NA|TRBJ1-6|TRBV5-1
CASSSTMGGNSPLHF
TGCGCCAGCAGCTCGACTATGGGGGGGAATTCACCCCTCCACTTT
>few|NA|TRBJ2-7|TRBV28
CASSHSLAYEQYF
TGTGCCAGCAGTCACAGCCTGGCCTACGAGCAGTACTTC
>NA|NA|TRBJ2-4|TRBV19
CASSIQKNIQYF
TGTGCCAGTAGTATTCAGAAAAACATTCAGTACTTC
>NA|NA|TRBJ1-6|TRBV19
CASSIIATDNSPLHF
TGTGCCAGTAGTATAATAGCGACTGATAATTCACCCCTCCACTTT
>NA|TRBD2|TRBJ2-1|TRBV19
CASSITPGLGVGRNEQFF
TGTGCCAGTAGTATTACCCCGGGACTAGGAGTGGGGAGGAATGAGCAGTTCTTC
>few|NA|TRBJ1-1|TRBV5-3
CARSYMGHLSTEAFF
TGTGCCAGAAGCTACATGGGACATCTATCCACTGAAGCTTTCTTT
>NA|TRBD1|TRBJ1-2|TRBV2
CASRKDLQGFAGYTF
TGTGCCAGCAGGAAAGACTTACAGGGGTTTGCTGGCTACACCTTC
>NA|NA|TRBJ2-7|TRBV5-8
CASSPRYEQYF
TGTGCCAGCAGCCCTCGGTACGAGCAGTACTTC
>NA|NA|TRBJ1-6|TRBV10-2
CASRTTDNSPLHF
TGCGCCAGCCGAACTACGGATAATTCACCCCTCCACTTT
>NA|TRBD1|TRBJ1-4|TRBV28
CASSLGGTVNEKLFF
TGTGCCAGCAGTTTAGGGGGGACAGTTAATGAAAAACTGTTTTTT
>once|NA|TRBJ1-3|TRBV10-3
CAISEPLNTIYF
TGTGCCATCAGTGAGCCGTTAAACACCATATATTTT
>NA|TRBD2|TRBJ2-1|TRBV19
CASSARTSGGAGWPRTSEQFF
TGTGCCAGTAGTGCAAGGACTAGCGGGGGAGCCGGTTGGCCCCGTACGAGTGAGCAGTTCTTC
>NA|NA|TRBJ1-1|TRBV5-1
CASSWGGDGTEAFF
TGCGCCAGCAGCTGGGGCGGCGACGGAACTGAAGCTTTCTTT
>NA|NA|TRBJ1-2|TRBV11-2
CASSVTGYGYTF
TGTGCCAGCAGCGTTACAGGGTATGGCTACACCTTC
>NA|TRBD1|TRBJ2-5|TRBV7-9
CASSFGTASETQYF
TGTGCCAGCAGCTTCGGGACAGCCTCAGAGACCCAGTACTTC
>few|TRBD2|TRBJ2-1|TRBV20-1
CSAAGLEQFF
TGCAGTGCCGCGGGACTAGAGCAGTTCTTC
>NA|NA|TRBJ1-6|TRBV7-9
CASSLNSVGVNSPLHF
TGTGCCAGCAGCTTAAATTCTGTAGGGGTTAATTCACCCCTCCACTTT
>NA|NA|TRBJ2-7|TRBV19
CASSIWFGGAYEQYF
TGTGCCAGTAGTATATGGTTTGGCGGGGCCTACGAGCAGTACTTC
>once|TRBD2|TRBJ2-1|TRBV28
CASSLRTGTSGGSEQFF
TGTGCCAGCAGTTTAAGGACCGGGACTAGCGGGGGAAGTGAGCAGTTCTTC
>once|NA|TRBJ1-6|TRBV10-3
CAIRETGYNSPLHF
TGTGCCATCAGGGAGACAGGTTATAATTCACCCCTCCACTTT
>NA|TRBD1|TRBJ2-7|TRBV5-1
CASSFQGVPTYEQYF
TGCGCCAGCAGCTTTCAGGGGGTCCCCACCTACGAGCAGTACTTC
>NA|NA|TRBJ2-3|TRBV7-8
CASSLGLARSTDTQYF
TGTGCCAGCAGCTTGGGCCTAGCGAGGAGCACAGATACGCAGTATTTT
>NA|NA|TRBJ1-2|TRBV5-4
CASSLVPTLGAYGYTF
TGTGCCAGCAGCTTGGTCCCGACCCTAGGGGCCTATGGCTACACCTTC
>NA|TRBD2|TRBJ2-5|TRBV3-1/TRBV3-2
CASSQKTTSGAQETQYF
TGTGCCAGCAGCCAAAAGACCACTAGCGGGGCTCAAGAGACCCAGTACTTC
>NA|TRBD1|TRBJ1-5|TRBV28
CASSSGGSVQPQHF
TGTGCCAGCAGTTCAGGGGGCTCGGTTCAGCCCCAGCATTTT
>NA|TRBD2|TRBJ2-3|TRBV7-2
CATKTSGASDTQYF
TGTGCCACCAAAACTAGCGGGGCCTCAGATACGCAGTATTTT
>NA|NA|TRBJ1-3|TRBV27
CASSLTGPGNTIYF
TGTGCCAGCAGTCTTACAGGACCTGGAAACACCATATATTTT
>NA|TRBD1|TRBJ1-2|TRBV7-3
CASSNNDRDGYTF
TGTGCCAGCAGCAACAACGACAGGGATGGCTACACCTTC
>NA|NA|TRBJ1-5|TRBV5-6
CASSFFPGNQPQHF
TGTGCCAGCAGCTTCTTTCCGGGCAATCAGCCCCAGCATTTT
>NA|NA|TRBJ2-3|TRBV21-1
CASSKWDRYTDTQYF
TGTGCCAGCAGCAAATGGGACAGGTACACAGATACGCAGTATTTT
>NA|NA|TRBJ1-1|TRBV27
CASSPKTGLANTEAFF
TGTGCCAGCAGTCCAAAAACAGGGTTGGCGAACACTGAAGCTTTCTTT
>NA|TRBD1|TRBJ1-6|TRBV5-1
CASSLAGGHSPLHF
TGCGCCAGCAGCTTGGCAGGGGGCCATTCACCCCTCCACTTT
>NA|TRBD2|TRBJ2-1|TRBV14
CASSPQGSGVPYNEQFF
TGTGCCAGCAGCCCTCAAGGTAGCGGGGTCCCCTACAATGAGCAGTTCTTC
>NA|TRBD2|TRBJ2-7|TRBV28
CASSPGTSIAEQYF
TGTGCCAGCAGTCCTGGGACTAGCATCGCCGAGCAGTACTTC
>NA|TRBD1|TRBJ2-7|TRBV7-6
CASSLRQGESYEQYF
TGTGCCAGCAGTCTCAGACAGGGTGAAAGCTACGAGCAGTACTTC
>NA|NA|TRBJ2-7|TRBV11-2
CASSSTNEQYF
TGTGCCAGCAGCTCAACAAACGAGCAGTACTTC
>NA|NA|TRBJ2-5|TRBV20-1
CSASLETQYF
TGCAGTGCTAGTCTTGAGACCCAGTACTTC
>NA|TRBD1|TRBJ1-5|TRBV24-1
CASQAGGGNQPQHF
TGTGCCAGCCAAGCAGGGGGCGGCAATCAGCCCCAGCATTTT
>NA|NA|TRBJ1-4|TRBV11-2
CASSLFRGNEKLFF
TGTGCCAGCAGCTTATTCAGGGGAAATGAAAAACTGTTTTTT
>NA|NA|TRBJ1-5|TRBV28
CASHSSNQPQHF
TGTGCCAGCCATAGTAGCAATCAGCCCCAGCATTTT